This T cell receptor beta chain was recovered during a study of early T cells in non-severe SARS-CoV-2 infection. Background on the study: The sequenced material was bulk RNA from unsorted whole blood, and its chains were unpaired.

Study results and caveats: Matching with VDJdb favored anti-spike CD8 responses (missing private and CD4 specificities).

This CDR3 is 12 amino acids long. CDR1 is GTSNPN and CDR2 is SVGIG in the germline V gene (reference sequence). Trimming stripped 5 bases from V and 9 bases from J, with 14 bases between. This clonotype occurred many times. Its cognate antigen is unknown. Unique molecular identifiers (one per individual cDNA molecule) were attached. TCRdb re-derived calls from the 5' RACE reads in MiXCR, one entry per CDR3 protein. The data contain around 40,000 distinct CDR3 sequences, 11% of them singletons. Sequencing used whole blood. The V and J genes are TRBV30 and TRBJ2-4; the D gene could be TRBD1 or TRBD2 (5 bases each). This TCR came from an adult who was a healthcare worker with PCR-confirmed SARS-CoV-2 infection or an uninfected control (not recorded which). The CDR3 protein is CAWQGPLGIQYF. Written as DNA, the CDR3 is TGTGCCTGGCAGGGACCCCTCGGCATTCAGTACTTC.